A selection of T cell receptor beta chains follows, all from one sample in a study of T-cell memory formation after mild COVID-19. A single record per CDR3 protein comes from TCRdb applying MiXCR to the 5' RACE reads. The sample lists 110,000 to 150,000 distinct CDR3 sequences; more than 13% were seen once. Sequencing input: PBMCs or a T cell subset sorted from them (not recorded which). The receptors originated from an adult woman who had mild COVID-19 (a few samples of this study predate the infection). Cell type and time point are not known. Both conserved end residues are part of each CDR3. The D gene is left open where the match is weak.

CDR3	V	J	D
CASSQEPHGANYGYTF	TRBV4-2	TRBJ1-2	-
CASSPPVGQGSYEQYF	TRBV18	TRBJ2-7	TRBD1
CASSDLVIGWKDYGYTF	TRBV6-1	TRBJ1-2	-
CASSLYPGPPSYNEQFF	TRBV5-1	TRBJ2-1	-
CASSLTGTAYEQYF	TRBV5-6	TRBJ2-7	-
CASSQVSGSTVYQYNEQFF	TRBV4-1	TRBJ2-1	-
CASSPSQAKGNTEAFF	TRBV7-8	TRBJ1-1	-
CASSAPLVPGGAKYHEQFF	TRBV9	TRBJ2-1	TRBD2
CASSTTGGITEAFF	TRBV4-1	TRBJ1-1	TRBD1
CSVESYTHTGGPEAFF	TRBV29-1	TRBJ1-1	TRBD1
CASSYSGGGTDTQYF	TRBV6-5	TRBJ2-3	-
CASSVGTGDYNEQFF	TRBV5-1	TRBJ2-1	TRBD1
CASSFFSTDTQYF	TRBV12-3/TRBV12-4	TRBJ2-3	-
CATSPGGIEQFF	TRBV24-1	TRBJ2-1	-
CASSSSPGVEQFF	TRBV7-7	TRBJ2-1	-
CSVSDRPHTEAFF	TRBV29-1	TRBJ1-1	-
CASSPGNQPQHF	TRBV5-6	TRBJ1-5	-
CASSSSGRDGAKNIQYF	TRBV3-1	TRBJ2-4	-